The T cell receptor (beta chain) described here comes from a study of blood T cell repertoires in COVID-19. One Seattle source followed patients from active infection through their disease course. Germline CDR1 and CDR2: SQVTM and ANQGSEA. The ends lost 5 bases at V and 3 bases at J; junction bases unmatched: 15. The CDR3 spans 16 residues. In this sample, this clone turned up once. Clones were read by immunoSEQ multiplex PCR, and TCRdb kept only the in-frame ones, dropping some. Of about 360,000 clones in the sample, 75% to 90% were seen once. The chain is built from TRBV29-1 and TRBJ1-1, with 7 bases that match TRBD1. The receptor comes from a woman aged 60 to 75 with COVID-19, enrolled during active disease. Sequenced input: peripheral blood. The CDR3 spells CSVFGNLGTVHTEAFF. CDR3 in DNA: TGCAGCGTTTTTGGCAACCTGGGGACAGTACACACTGAAGCTTTCTTT.